Shown below are 5 T cell receptor beta chains from a single sample sequenced in a study of T cells in Graves' hyperthyroidism and ophthalmopathy. TCR beta CDR3 region amplification was performed from RNA transcripts. First-round RT-PCR of the TCR CDR3 relied on the HTBI primer set. MiXCR, run by TCRdb on the multiplex PCR reads, gives a single entry per CDR3 protein. The top ten hold 16% of the sample, which has 690,000 or so distinct CDR3 sequences, around 20% seen once. Sequenced sample: blood. These receptors were collected from a woman aged 45-59 years with Graves' hyperthyroidism that later progressed to Graves' ophthalmopathy.

The rearrangement joins TRBV29-1 to TRBJ2-5; TRBD1 or TRBD2 may be the D gene (6 bases each). This CDR3 spans 15 amino acids. Deletions cut 5 bases from V and 5 bases from J, with 21 bases between. Germline V lookup: CDR1 SQVTM, CDR2 ANQGSEA. The DNA of the CDR3 is TGCAGCGTTACGATGACAGCCGGGGGCCGGGAGACCCAGTACTTC. This translates into CSVTMTAGGRETQYF.

This clonotype was counted at least ten times. The CDR3 protein is CSAPRQGNTGYYGYTF. As DNA, the CDR3 is TGCAGTGCTCCGCGACAGGGGAACACTGGGTATTATGGCTACACCTTC. The V call is TRBV20-1, the J call TRBJ1-2; 8 bases are shared with TRBD1. The CDR3 length is 16 residues. CDR1 is DFQATT, CDR2 SNEGSKA, per germline (reference sequence). The ends lost 5 bases at V and 5 bases at J; junction bases unmatched: 16.

This clonotype was observed a few times. Mismatch with germline at one junction end may stem from a read error. This chain uses TRBV20-1 with TRBJ2-3, with 10 bases that match TRBD2. The germline gives CDR1 DFQATT, CDR2 SNEGSKA (reference sequence). This CDR3 has 16 residues. CDR3 in amino acids: CSVRRPRGLASHTQYF. The CDR3 coding sequence is TGCAGTGTTAGAAGACCTAGGGGACTAGCGTCCCATACGCAGTATTTT.

This clonotype showed up just a few times. The chain has TRBV3-1 and TRBJ1-4, with a tentative D call TRBD1 (6 bases). CDR1 and CDR2 from the germline V gene are LGHDT and YNNKEL (reference sequence). The CDR3 runs to 16 residues. V lost 2 bases to trimming and J lost 8 bases, with 18 bases between them. As DNA, the CDR3 is TGTGCCAGCAGCCAACGTACAGGGTCGAGGGGCGAAAAACTGTTTTTT. Amino acids: CASSQRTGSRGEKLFF.

This chain links TRBV9 with TRBJ2-2, with 12 bases aligning to TRBD1. The V gene's germline CDR1 is SGDLS and CDR2 YYNGEE. The CDR3 is made up of 16 amino acids. Losses at the gene ends were 3 bases for V and 7 bases for J; bases not matched to a gene: 7. The CDR3 nucleotides are TGTGCCAGCAGCGCCCGGGACAGGGGGCCGGTCGGGGAGCTGTTTTTT. Translated, it gives CASSARDRGPVGELFF.